This T cell receptor beta chain was documented in a study of blood T cell repertoires in COVID-19. The repertoire was sequenced with immunoSEQ multiplex PCR; TCRdb's copy has only in-frame clones and lacks some. Counted here are some 260,000 clones, more than 70% occurring once; the ten biggest clones make up approximately 2.2%. This clone was seen more than once but under ten times. The specimen was peripheral blood. This TCR came from a woman in her thirties or forties who had recovered from COVID-19.

CDR3 sequence: CASSLSSGQNSGNTIYF. The DNA of the CDR3 is TGCGCCAGCAGCCTCTCCTCGGGACAGAACTCTGGAAACACCATATATTTT. The chain joins TRBV4-1 to TRBJ1-3; 7 bases are a match to TRBD1. The CDR3 is made up of 17 amino acids. Trimming cost V 4 bases and J 0 bases; bases outside gene matches: 9. Germline-derived CDR1 and CDR2 are MGHRA and YSYEKL.